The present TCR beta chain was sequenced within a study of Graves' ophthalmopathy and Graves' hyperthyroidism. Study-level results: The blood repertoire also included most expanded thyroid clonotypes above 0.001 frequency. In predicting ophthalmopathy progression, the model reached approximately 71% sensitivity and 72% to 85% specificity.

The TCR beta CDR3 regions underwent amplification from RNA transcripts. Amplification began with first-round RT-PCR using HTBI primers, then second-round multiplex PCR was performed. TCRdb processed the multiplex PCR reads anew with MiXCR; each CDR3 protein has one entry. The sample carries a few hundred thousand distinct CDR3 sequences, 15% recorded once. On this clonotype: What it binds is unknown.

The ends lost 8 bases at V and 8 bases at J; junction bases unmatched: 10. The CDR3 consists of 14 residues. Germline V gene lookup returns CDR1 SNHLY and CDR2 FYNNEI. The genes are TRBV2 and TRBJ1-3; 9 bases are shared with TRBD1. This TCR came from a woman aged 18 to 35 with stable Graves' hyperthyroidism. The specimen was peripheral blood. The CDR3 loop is CASQLQGAGDTIYF. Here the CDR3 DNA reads TGTGCCAGCCAGTTACAGGGGGCTGGTGACACCATATATTTT.